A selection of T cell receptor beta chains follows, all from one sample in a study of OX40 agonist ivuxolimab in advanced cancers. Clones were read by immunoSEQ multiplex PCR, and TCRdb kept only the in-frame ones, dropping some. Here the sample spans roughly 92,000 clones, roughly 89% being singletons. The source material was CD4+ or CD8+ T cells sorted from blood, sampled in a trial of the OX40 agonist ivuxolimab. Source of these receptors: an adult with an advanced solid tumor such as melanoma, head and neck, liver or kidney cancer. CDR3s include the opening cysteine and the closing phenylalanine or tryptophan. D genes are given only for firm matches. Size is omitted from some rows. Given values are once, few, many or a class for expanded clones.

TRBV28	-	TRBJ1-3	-	CASSPRQTAGNTIYF	TGTGCCAGCAGCCCCAGACAGACGGCCGGAAACACCATATATTTT
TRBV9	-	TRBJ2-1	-	CASSVEGSSLAAAPYNEQFF	TGTGCCAGCAGCGTAGAGGGCAGCTCCCTGGCCGCGGCCCCCTACAATGAGCAGTTCTTC
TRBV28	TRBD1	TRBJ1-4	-	CASTSRTGAVNEKLFF	TGTGCCAGCACCTCCCGGACAGGGGCAGTTAATGAAAAACTGTTTTTT
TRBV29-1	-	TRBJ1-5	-	CSVDQGVNQPQHF	TGCAGCGTGGATCAGGGCGTCAATCAGCCCCAGCATTTT
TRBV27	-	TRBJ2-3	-	CASSLSGDTQYF	TGTGCCAGCAGTTTATCAGGAGATACGCAGTATTTT
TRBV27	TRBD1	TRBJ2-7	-	CASSFGQDSYEQYF	TGTGCCAGCAGCTTCGGACAGGACTCCTACGAGCAGTACTTC
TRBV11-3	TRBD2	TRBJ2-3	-	CASSLSGSWGPDTQYF	TGTGCCAGCAGCTTGAGCGGGAGTTGGGGGCCAGATACGCAGTATTTT
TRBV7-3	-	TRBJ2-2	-	CASSLIATGELFF	TGTGCCAGCAGCTTAATTGCCACCGGGGAGCTGTTTTTT
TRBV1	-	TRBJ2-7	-	CTSSQGCWTEGIYEQYF	TGCACCAGCAGCCAAGGGTGTTGGACTGAGGGGATCTACGAGCAGTACTTC
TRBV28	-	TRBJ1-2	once	CASSLGLDYGYTF	TGTGCCAGCAGTTTAGGATTGGACTATGGCTACACCTTC
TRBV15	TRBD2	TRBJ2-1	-	CATRGLAGGIGGEQFF	TGTGCCACCAGAGGACTAGCGGGAGGAATAGGGGGTGAGCAGTTCTTC